The 21 T cell receptor beta chains below all came from one sample that was sequenced in a study of T cell changes during pregnancy in multiple sclerosis. Sequencing was performed with immunoSEQ multiplex PCR; in TCRdb, only in-frame clones are kept and a portion is missing. This table holds 17,000 or so clones, 95% to 97% found once. Source: peripheral blood, taken in the third trimester of pregnancy. The receptors shown here come from a female donor with multiple sclerosis, enrolled in a pregnancy study.

The genes are TRBV30 and TRBJ2-5; 7 bases align to TRBD1. V shed 3 bases and J 4 bases; nucleotides not matched to a gene: 14. The CDR3 is 16 amino acids. Germline CDR1 reads GTSNPN; CDR2 reads SVGIG (reference sequence). CDR3 DNA: TGTGCCTGGAGGAGGGGGCGCAGGGGGAATGTAGAGACCCAGTACTTC. It encodes CAWRRGRRGNVETQYF.

The rearrangement links TRBV7-6 to TRBJ2-3; no definite D call. The length of the CDR3 is 14 residues. The V and J ends lost 5 bases and 6 bases respectively, with 15 bases between them. The germline V gene encodes CDR1 SGHVS and CDR2 FNYEAQ. In nucleotides, the CDR3 is TGTGCCAGCAGCCCCGGTTGGTCAACGGATACGCAGTATTTT. Translation gives CASSPGWSTDTQYF.

The genes are TRBV2 and TRBJ2-7, with TRBD1 identical over 7 bases. J gave up 6 bases and V 6 bases, and 2 bases lay outside the gene matches. The CDR3 is 11 residues long. Germline CDR1 reads SNHLY; CDR2 reads FYNNEI. Written as DNA, the CDR3 is TGTGCCAGCAGGAGGACAGGCGAGCAGTACTTC. Its protein product is CASRRTGEQYF.

This sequence joins TRBV2 and TRBJ2-3; D perhaps matches TRBD2 (7 bases). The germline CDR1 and CDR2 sequences are SNHLY and FYNNEI. The CDR3 consists of 15 residues. The ends were cut back, 4 bases at V and 4 bases at J, with 15 bases in the middle. CDR3 loop: CASSGNRGASDTQYF. The DNA for the CDR3 is TGTGCCAGCAGTGGCAACCGGGGGGCTTCAGATACGCAGTATTTT.

V gene TRBV5-1 combines with J gene TRBJ2-7; weak D call: TRBD1 (6 bases). The V gene lost 4 bases and the J gene lost 3 bases, with 26 bases spanning the gap. Germline V gene lookup returns CDR1 SGHRS and CDR2 YFSETQ. The CDR3 is 18 residues long. DNA for the CDR3: TGCGCCAGCAGCCCGGACCTTCAGGGGAGACGAACAAACTACGAGCAGTACTTC. This encodes CASSPDLQGRRTNYEQYF.

The V gene is TRBV6-1, the J gene TRBJ1-2; perhaps TRBD1 as D (6 bases). This CDR3 is 17 amino acids long. The germline CDR1 and CDR2 sequences are MNHNS and SASEGT. V was trimmed by 4 bases and J by 7 bases, leaving 25 bases between them. CDR3 DNA: TGTGCCAGCAGTGCCACCGGAACCACCGGGACACAGAGTGGCTACACCTTC. Amino acid sequence: CASSATGTTGTQSGYTF.

The genes are TRBV29-1 and TRBJ1-1, with D possibly being TRBD1 (6 bases). The V end was cut by 6 bases, the J end by 1 base, with 9 bases between. Germline lookup yields CDR1 SQVTM and CDR2 ANQGSEA. The CDR3 loop spans 12 amino acids. The CDR3 loop reads CSVGASNTEAFF. DNA for the CDR3: TGCAGCGTGGGGGCCTCGAACACTGAAGCTTTCTTT.

V gene TRBV2 combines with J gene TRBJ1-4; D is unclear. Trimming cost V 6 bases and J 7 bases, with 15 bases left between them. The germline gives CDR1 SNHLY, CDR2 FYNNEI. The CDR3 runs 14 residues. The CDR3 region has the DNA TGTGCCAGCAGATCAGGAGGAGGAGGTGAAAAACTGTTTTTT. This translates into CASRSGGGGEKLFF. The full variable domain, rest sourced from reference TRBV2 and TRBJ1-4, is EPEVTQTPSHQVTQMGQEVILRCVPISNHLYFYWYRQILGQKVEFLVSFYNNEISEKSEIFDDQFSVERPDGSNFTLKIRSTKLEDSAMYFCASRSGGGGEKLFFGSGTQLSVL.

CDR3 DNA: TGTGCCATCAGTGAGTCGCGAGGGAACGAGCAGTACTTC. Amino acid sequence: CAISESRGNEQYF. This rearrangement joins TRBV10-3 to TRBJ2-7, with D possibly being TRBD2 (5 bases). This CDR3 comprises 13 residues. V lost 0 bases and J 5 bases, leaving 8 bases between the germline ends. Germline CDR1 reads ENHRY; CDR2 reads SYGVKD.

The chain has TRBV15 and TRBJ2-5, with 12 bases that match TRBD2. CDR3 length equals 16 residues. V trimming: 4 bases; J trimming: 5 bases; junction bases outside the gene matches: 8. Germline loops: CDR1 LNHNV, CDR2 YYDKDF (reference sequence). The CDR3 DNA follows: TGTGCCACCAGCATCGGACTAGCGGGATGGTGGGAGACCCAGTACTTC. This gives the protein CATSIGLAGWWETQYF.

The V call is TRBV7-2, the J call TRBJ2-1; 8 nucleotides line up with TRBD2. The CDR3 has 16 residues. Trimming took 1 base from V and 2 from J; bases not matched to a gene: 4. Germline V gives CDR1 SGHTA, CDR2 FQGNSA. Here the CDR3 DNA reads TGTGCCAGCAGCTTAGTAGGGCGGGGGGCCTACAATGAGCAGTTCTTC. This sequence encodes CASSLVGRGAYNEQFF. The variable domain in full, completed from reference TRBV7-2 and TRBJ2-1, reads GAGVSQSPSNKVTEKGKDVELRCDPISGHTALYWYRQSLGQGLEFLIYFQGNSAPDKSGLPSDRFSAERTGGSVSTLTIQRTQQEDSAVYLCASSLVGRGAYNEQFFGPGTRLTVL.

The chain employs TRBV28 and TRBJ2-5, with D possibly called TRBD1 or TRBD2 (5 bases each). The J call may be faulty, since TRBJ2-7 better matches the DNA end. This CDR3 contains 15 residues. The germline V gene encodes CDR1 MDHEN and CDR2 SYDVKM. CDR3 in amino acids: CASSLVGAQDYEQYF. CDR3 nucleotide sequence: TGTGCCAGCAGTTTAGTCGGGGCCCAGGACTACGAGCAGTACTTC.

The chain joins TRBV29-1 to TRBJ2-1; D perhaps matches TRBD2 (6 bases). CDR3 length: 15 residues. Germline V CDR1 and CDR2: SQVTM, ANQGSEA. The germline V and J ends were trimmed by 2 bases and 4 bases, with 15 bases remaining between them. This chain's CDR3 is CSVEKMRRGYNEQFF. As DNA, the CDR3 is TGCAGCGTTGAAAAGATGCGCCGGGGGTACAATGAGCAGTTCTTC.

This chain uses TRBV7-8 with TRBJ1-4; 7 nucleotides match TRBD1. Germline loops: CDR1 SGHVS, CDR2 FQNEAQ. The length of the CDR3 is 18 residues. J gave up 5 bases and V 5 bases, and 17 bases lay outside the gene matches. CDR3 in DNA: TGTGCCAGCAGCCCCCAGCGCTTTACAGGGGAAAGGAATGAAAAACTGTTTTTT. Encoded protein: CASSPQRFTGERNEKLFF.

This clone was found a few times. The chain combines TRBV19 with TRBJ1-5; TRBD1 agrees at 8 bases. CDR1 and CDR2 (germline): LNHDA, SQIVND (reference sequence). V was clipped by 7 bases and J by 2 bases; unmatched bases: 4. The length of the CDR3 is 14 residues. The CDR3 loop reads CASNNRGGNQPQHF. CDR3 bases: TGTGCCAGTAACAACAGGGGGGGCAATCAGCCCCAGCATTTT.

The V gene is TRBV9, the J gene TRBJ2-7, with a possible D match to TRBD2 (6 bases). Trimming shortened V by 0 bases and J by 4 bases, and 14 bases separated the two germline ends. CDR3 length: 15 amino acids. Germline values: CDR1 SGDLS, CDR2 YYNGEE. The CDR3 sequence: CASSVGVGSVYEQYF. CDR3 DNA: TGTGCCAGCAGCGTAGGTGTCGGGAGTGTATACGAGCAGTACTTC. The whole variable domain, filled in from reference TRBV9 and TRBJ2-7, reads DSGVTQTPKHLITATGQRVTLRCSPRSGDLSVYWYQQSLDQGLQFLIQYYNGEERAKGNILERFSAQQFPDLHSELNLSSLELGDSALYFCASSVGVGSVYEQYFGPGTRLTVT.

The chain joins TRBV7-8 to TRBJ1-2, with D tentatively TRBD1 (5 bases). Trimming stripped 5 bases from V and 4 bases from J, with 11 bases between. The CDR3 is 13 amino acids. The germline V gene has CDR1 SGHVS and CDR2 FQNEAQ. CDR3 residues: CASSPGGGYGYTF. CDR3 DNA sequence: TGTGCCAGCAGCCCCGGGGGAGGCTATGGCTACACCTTC.

This chain connects TRBV18 to TRBJ2-2, with TRBD1 as a possible D gene (5 bases). Germline V gene sequence: CDR1 KGHSH, CDR2 LQKENI. With 6 bases removed from V and 5 bases from J, the gap between germline ends came to 13 bases. The CDR3 contains 14 residues. CDR3 region: CASSSNKGTGELFF. CDR3 nucleotides: TGTGCCAGCTCGTCCAACAAGGGGACCGGGGAGCTGTTTTTT. The complete variable domain, with remaining parts taken from reference TRBV18 and TRBJ2-2, reads NAGVMQNPRHLVRRRGQEARLRCSPMKGHSHVYWYRQLPEEGLKFMVYLQKENIIDESGMPKERFSAEFPKEGPSILRIQQVVRGDSAAYFCASSSNKGTGELFFGEGSRLTVL.

The CDR3 bases are TGTGCCAGTAGTGTACGACAGGGGATGGGGAACACTGAAGCTTTCTTT. It specifies CASSVRQGMGNTEAFF. The chain links TRBV19 to TRBJ1-1, with 8 positions matching TRBD1. CDR3 size: 16 residues. CDR1 and CDR2 (germline): LNHDA, SQIVND (reference sequence). Losses at the gene ends were 5 bases for V and 1 base for J; bases not matched to a gene: 9.

V is TRBV6-1 and J is TRBJ2-3; 7 bases map to TRBD2. V dropped 8 bases and J dropped 2; count of bases not matched to a gene: 4. Germline V gene data show CDR1 as MNHNS and CDR2 as SASEGT. This CDR3 has 13 residues. The CDR3 region is CASLAVHTDTQYF. As DNA, the CDR3 is TGTGCCAGCCTAGCGGTGCACACAGATACGCAGTATTTT.

V gene TRBV4-1 combines with J gene TRBJ2-1; 11 bases are shared with TRBD2. Germline V gene sequence: CDR1 MGHRA, CDR2 YSYEKL. This CDR3 contains 17 residues. The J segment lost 8 bases and the V segment lost 0 bases, leaving 9 bases of the junction unmatched. The DNA of the CDR3 is TGCGCCAGCAGCCAAGAAGGTAGCGGGAGGGCCGGGGATGAGCAGTTCTTC. It translates to CASSQEGSGRAGDEQFF.